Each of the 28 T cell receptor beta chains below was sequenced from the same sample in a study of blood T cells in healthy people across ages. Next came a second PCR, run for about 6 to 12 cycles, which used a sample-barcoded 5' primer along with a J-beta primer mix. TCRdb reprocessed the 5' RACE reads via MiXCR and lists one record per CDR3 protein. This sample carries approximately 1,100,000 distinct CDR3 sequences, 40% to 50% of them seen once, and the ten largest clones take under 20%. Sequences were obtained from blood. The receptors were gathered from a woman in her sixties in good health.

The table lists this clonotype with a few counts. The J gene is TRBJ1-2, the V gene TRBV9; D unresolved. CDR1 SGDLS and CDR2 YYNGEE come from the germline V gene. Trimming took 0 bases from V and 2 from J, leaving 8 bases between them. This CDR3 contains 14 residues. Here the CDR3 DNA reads TGTGCCAGCAGCGTAGGTTTTCTAAACTATGGCTACACCTTC. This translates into CASSVGFLNYGYTF.

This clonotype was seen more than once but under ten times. CDR3 bases: TGCGCCAGCAGCCCGGCCGCGACAGGGAGTTATGGCTACACCTTC. Translation: CASSPAATGSYGYTF. The rearrangement links TRBV5-1 to TRBJ1-2; 7 bases are shared with TRBD1. This CDR3 region has 15 residues. Germline V CDR1 and CDR2: SGHRS, YFSETQ. J was trimmed by 5 bases and V by 4 bases; bases with no gene match: 11.

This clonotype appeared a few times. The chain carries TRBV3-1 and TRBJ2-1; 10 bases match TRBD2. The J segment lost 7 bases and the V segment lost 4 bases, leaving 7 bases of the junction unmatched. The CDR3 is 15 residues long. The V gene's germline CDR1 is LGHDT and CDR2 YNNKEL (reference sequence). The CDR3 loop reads CASSLTSGSGNEQFF. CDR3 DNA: TGTGCCAGCAGCCTGACTAGCGGGTCAGGTAATGAGCAGTTCTTC.

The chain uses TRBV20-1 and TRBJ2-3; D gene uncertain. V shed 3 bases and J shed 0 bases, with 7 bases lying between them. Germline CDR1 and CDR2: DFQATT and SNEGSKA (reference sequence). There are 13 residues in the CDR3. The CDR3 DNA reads TGCAGTGCTAGCGCGGTTAGCACAGATACGCAGTATTTT. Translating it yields CSASAVSTDTQYF.

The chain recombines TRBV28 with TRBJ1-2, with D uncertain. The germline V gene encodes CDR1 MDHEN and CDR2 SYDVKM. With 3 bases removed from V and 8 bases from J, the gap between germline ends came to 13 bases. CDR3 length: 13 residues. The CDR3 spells CASSFKVLGGYTF. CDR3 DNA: TGTGCCAGCAGTTTTAAAGTGCTTGGCGGCTACACCTTC.

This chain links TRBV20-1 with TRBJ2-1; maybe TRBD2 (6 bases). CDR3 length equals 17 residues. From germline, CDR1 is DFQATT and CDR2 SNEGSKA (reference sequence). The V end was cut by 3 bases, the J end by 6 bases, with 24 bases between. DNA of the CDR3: TGCAGTGCTAGCCGGTTAACCGGGACTTTGGGATTCAATGAGCAGTTCTTC. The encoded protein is CSASRLTGTLGFNEQFF.

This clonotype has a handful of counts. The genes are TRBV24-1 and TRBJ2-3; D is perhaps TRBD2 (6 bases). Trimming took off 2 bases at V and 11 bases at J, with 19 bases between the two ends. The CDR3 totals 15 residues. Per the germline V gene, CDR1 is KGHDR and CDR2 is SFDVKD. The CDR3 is CATSDSGSGLWGQYF. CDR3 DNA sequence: TGTGCCACCAGTGATTCGGGGTCGGGACTGTGGGGGCAGTATTTT.

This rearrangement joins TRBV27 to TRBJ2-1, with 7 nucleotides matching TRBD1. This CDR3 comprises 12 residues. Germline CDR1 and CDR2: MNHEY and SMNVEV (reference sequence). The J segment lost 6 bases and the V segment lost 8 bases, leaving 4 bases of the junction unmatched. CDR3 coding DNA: TGTGCCAGCGGCCCAGGGGGCAATGAGCAGTTCTTC. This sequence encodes CASGPGGNEQFF.

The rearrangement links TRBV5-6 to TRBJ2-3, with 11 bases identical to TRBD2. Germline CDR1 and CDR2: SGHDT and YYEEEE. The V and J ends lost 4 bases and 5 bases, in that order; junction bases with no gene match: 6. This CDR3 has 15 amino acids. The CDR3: CASSPSGRRGDTQYF. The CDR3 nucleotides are TGTGCCAGCAGCCCTAGCGGGAGGCGAGGAGATACGCAGTATTTT.

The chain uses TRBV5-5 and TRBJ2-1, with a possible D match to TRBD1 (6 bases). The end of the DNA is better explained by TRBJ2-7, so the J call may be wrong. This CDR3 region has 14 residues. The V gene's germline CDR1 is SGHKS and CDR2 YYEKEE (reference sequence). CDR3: CASSDDRTYNEQYF. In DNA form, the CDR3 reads TGTGCCAGCAGCGACGACAGGACCTACAATGAGCAGTACTTC.

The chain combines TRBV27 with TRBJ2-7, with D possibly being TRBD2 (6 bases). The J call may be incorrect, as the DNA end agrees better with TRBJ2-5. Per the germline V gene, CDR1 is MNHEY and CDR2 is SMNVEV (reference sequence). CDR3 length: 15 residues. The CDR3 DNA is TGTGCCAGCAGTTTAGCCCGGGACTTCGCGGAGACCCAGTACTTC. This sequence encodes CASSLARDFAETQYF.

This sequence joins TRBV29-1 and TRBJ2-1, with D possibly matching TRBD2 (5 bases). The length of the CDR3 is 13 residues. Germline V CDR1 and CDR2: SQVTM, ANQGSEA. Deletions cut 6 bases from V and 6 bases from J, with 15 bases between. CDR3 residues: CSVGSASGNEQFF. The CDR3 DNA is TGCAGCGTAGGGAGCGCATCGGGCAATGAGCAGTTCTTC.

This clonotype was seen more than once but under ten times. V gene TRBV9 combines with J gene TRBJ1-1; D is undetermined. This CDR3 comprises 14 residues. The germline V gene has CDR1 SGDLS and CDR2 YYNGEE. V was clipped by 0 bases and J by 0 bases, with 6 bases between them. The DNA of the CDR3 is TGTGCCAGCAGCGTAGGTGGGATGAACACTGAAGCTTTCTTT. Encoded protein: CASSVGGMNTEAFF.

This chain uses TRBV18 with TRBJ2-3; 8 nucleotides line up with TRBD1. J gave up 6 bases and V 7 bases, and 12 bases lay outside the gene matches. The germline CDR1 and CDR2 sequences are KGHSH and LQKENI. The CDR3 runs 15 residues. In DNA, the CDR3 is TGTGCCAGCTTGGGGACAGGTGCTAATAGTGATACGCAGTATTTT. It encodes CASLGTGANSDTQYF.

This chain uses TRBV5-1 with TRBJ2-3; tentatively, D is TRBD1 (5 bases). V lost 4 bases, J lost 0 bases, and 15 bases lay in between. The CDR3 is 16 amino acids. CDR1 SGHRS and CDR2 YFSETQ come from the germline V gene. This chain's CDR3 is CASSPNSRGSTDTQYF. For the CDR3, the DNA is TGCGCCAGCAGCCCTAACTCTAGGGGTAGCACAGATACGCAGTATTTT.

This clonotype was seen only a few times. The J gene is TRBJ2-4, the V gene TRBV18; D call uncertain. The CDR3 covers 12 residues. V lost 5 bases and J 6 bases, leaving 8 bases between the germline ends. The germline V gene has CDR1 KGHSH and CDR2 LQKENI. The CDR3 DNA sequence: TGTGCCAGCTCAGGTCTTTCAAACATTCAGTACTTC. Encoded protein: CASSGLSNIQYF.

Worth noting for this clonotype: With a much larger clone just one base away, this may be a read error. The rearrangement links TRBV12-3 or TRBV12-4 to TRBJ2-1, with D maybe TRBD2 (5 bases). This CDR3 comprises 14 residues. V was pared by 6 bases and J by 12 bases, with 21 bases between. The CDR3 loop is CASSRLVGESRQFF. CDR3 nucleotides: TGTGCCAGCAGCAGACTCGTGGGAGAGTCTAGGCAGTTCTTC.

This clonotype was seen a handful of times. The CDR3 sequence: CASSYRVGETQYF. In DNA form, the CDR3 reads TGTGCCAGCAGTTACAGGGTGGGAGAGACCCAGTACTTC. The genes are TRBV27 and TRBJ2-5; D is perhaps TRBD1 (6 bases). Per germline, CDR1 MNHEY and CDR2 SMNVEV (reference sequence). The CDR3 covers 13 residues. V was trimmed by 4 bases and J by 4 bases, leaving 10 bases between them.

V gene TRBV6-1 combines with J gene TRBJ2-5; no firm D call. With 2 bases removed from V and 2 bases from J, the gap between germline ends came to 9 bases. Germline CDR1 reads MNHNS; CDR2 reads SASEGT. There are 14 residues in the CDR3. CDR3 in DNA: TGTGCCAGCAGTGAACAGTCGACACAAGAGACCCAGTACTTC. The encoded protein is CASSEQSTQETQYF.

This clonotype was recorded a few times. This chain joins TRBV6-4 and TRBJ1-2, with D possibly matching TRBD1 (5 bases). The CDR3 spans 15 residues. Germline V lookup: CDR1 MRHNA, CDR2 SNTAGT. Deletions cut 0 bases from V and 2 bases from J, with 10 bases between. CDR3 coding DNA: TGTGCCAGCAGTGACTCCAGGGTACCAAACTATGGCTACACCTTC. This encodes CASSDSRVPNYGYTF.

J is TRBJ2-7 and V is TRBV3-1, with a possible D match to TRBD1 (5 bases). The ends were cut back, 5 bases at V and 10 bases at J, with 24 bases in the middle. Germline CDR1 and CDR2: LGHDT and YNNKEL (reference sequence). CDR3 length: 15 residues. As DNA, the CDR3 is TGTGCCAGCAGCGTATTAGGGCAGGGCCAAGAGAGCCAGTACTTC. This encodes CASSVLGQGQESQYF.

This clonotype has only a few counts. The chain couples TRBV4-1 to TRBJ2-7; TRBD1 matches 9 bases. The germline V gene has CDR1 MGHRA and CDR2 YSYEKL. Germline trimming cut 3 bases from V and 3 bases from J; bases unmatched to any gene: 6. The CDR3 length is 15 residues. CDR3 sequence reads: CASSHPGTGYYEQYF. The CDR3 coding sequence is TGCGCCAGCAGCCACCCCGGGACAGGGTACTACGAGCAGTACTTC.

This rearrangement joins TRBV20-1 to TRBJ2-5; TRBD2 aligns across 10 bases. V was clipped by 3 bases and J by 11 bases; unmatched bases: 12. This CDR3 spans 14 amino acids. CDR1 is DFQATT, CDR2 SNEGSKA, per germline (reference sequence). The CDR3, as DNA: TGCAGTGCTAGGAAACTAGCGGGATGGAATGAGCAGTACTTC. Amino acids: CSARKLAGWNEQYF.

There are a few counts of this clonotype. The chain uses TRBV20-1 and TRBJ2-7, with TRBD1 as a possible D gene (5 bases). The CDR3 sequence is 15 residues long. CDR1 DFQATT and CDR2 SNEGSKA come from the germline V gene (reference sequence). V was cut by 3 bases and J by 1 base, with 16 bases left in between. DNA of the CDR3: TGCAGTGCTAGGTTGGGGCCGGAAGCATCCTACGAGCAGTACTTC. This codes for CSARLGPEASYEQYF.

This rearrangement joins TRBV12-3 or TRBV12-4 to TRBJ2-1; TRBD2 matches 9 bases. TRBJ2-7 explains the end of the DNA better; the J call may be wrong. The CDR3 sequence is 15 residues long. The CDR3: CASRVIAGVYNEQYF. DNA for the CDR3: TGTGCCAGCAGGGTTATAGCGGGAGTCTACAATGAGCAGTACTTC.

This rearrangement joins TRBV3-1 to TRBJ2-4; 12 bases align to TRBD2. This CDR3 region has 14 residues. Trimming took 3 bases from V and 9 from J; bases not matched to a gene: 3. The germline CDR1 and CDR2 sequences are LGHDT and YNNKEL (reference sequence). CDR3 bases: TGTGCCAGCAGCCAGACTAGCGGGAGTAGCATTCAGTACTTC. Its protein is CASSQTSGSSIQYF.

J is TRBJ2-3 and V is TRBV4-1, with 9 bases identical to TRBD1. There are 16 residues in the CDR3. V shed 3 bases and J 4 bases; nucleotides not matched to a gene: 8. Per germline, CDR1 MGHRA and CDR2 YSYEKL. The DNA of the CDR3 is TGCGCCAGCAGCCAGGGGGGACAGGGAATCGCAGATACGCAGTATTTT. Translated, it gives CASSQGGQGIADTQYF.

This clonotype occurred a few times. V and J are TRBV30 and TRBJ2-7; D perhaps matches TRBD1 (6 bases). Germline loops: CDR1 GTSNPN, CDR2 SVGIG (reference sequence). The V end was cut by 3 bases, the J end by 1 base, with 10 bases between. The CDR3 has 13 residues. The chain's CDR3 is CAWRPDRSYEQYF. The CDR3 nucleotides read TGTGCCTGGAGACCGGACAGATCCTACGAGCAGTACTTC.